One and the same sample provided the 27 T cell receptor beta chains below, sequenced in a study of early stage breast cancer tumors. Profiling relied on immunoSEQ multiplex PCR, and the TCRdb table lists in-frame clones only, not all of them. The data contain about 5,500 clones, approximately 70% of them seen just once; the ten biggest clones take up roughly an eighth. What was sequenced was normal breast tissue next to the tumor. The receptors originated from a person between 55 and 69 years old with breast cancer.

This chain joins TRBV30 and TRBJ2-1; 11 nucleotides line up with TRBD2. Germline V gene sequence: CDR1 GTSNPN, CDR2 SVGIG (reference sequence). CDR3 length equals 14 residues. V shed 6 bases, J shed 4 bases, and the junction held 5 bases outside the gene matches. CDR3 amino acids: CACLLAGAYNEQFF. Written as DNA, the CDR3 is TGTGCCTGCTTACTAGCGGGAGCTTACAATGAGCAGTTCTTC.

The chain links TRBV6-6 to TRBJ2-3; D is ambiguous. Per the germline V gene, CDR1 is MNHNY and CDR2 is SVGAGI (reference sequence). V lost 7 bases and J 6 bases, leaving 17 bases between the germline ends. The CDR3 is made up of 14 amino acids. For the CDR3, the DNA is TGTGCCAGCACTCCGGTAGCCGTGTCGGATACGCAGTATTTT. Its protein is CASTPVAVSDTQYF.

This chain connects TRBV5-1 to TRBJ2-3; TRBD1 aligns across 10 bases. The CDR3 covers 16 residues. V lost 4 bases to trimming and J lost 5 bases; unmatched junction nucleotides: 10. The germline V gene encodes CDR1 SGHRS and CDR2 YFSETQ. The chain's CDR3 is CASSPAGTGARDTQYF. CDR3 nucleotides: TGCGCCAGCAGCCCCGCTGGGACAGGGGCCCGAGATACGCAGTATTTT.

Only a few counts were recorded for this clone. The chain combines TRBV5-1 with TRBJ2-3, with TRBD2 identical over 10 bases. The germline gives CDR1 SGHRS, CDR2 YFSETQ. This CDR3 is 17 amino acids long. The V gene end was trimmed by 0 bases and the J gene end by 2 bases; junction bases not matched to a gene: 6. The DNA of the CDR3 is TGCGCCAGCAGCTTGGAACCTAGCGGGGGCCCCACAGATACGCAGTATTTT. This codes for CASSLEPSGGPTDTQYF.

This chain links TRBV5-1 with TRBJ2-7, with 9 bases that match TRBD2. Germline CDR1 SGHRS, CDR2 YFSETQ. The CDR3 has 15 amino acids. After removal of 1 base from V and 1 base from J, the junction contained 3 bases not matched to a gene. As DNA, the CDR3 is TGCGCCAGCAGCTTGCAAGCGGGAGGATCCTACGAGCAGTACTTC. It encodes CASSLQAGGSYEQYF.

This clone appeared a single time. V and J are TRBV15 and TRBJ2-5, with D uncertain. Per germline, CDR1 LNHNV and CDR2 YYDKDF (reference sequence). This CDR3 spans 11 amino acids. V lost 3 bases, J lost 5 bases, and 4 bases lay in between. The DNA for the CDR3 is TGTGCCACCAGCAGGTCGGAGACCCAGTACTTC. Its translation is CATSRSETQYF.

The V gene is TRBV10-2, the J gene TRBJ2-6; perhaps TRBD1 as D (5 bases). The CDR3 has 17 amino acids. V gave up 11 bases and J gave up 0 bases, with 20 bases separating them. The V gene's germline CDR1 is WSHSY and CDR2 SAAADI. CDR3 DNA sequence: TGCGCCGCCAGATCTACAGGCTTGGGCTCTGGGGCCAACGTCCTGACTTTC. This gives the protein CAARSTGLGSGANVLTF.

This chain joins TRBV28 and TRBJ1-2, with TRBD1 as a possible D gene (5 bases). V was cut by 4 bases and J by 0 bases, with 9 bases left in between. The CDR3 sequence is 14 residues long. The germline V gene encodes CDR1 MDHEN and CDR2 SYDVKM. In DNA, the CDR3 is TGTGCCAGCAGTTCAGGGTTCTCTAACTATGGCTACACCTTC. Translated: CASSSGFSNYGYTF.

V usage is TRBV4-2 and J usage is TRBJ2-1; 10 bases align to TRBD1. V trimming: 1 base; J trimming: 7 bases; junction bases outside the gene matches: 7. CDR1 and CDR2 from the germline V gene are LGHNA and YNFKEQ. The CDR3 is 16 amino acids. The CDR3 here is CASSQGGTGERNEQFF. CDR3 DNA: TGTGCCAGCAGCCAAGGAGGGACAGGGGAGAGAAATGAGCAGTTCTTC.

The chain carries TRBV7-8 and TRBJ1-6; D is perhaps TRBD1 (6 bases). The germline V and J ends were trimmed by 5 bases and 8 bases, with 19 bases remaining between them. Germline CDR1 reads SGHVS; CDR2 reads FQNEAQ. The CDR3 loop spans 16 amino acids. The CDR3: CASSAETGLGDSPLHF. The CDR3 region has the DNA TGTGCCAGCAGCGCGGAGACAGGACTAGGGGATTCACCCCTCCACTTT.

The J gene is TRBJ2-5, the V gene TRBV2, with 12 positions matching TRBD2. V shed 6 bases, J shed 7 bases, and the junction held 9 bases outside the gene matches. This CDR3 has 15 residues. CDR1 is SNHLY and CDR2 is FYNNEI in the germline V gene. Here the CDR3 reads CASRRLAGEVGTQYF. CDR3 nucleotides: TGTGCCAGCAGACGACTAGCGGGAGAAGTCGGGACCCAGTACTTC.

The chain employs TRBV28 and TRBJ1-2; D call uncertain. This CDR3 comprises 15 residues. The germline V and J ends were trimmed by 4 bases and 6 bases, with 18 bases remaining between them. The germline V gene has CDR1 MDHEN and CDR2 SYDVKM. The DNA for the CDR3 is TGTGCCAGCAGTTACCCGGGATTGGGTGGGGATGGCTACACCTTC. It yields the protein CASSYPGLGGDGYTF.

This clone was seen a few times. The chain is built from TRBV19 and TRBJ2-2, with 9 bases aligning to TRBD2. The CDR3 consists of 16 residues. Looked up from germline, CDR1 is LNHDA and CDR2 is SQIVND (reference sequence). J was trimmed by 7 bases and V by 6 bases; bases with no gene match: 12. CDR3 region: CASSPRGTSSGGELFF. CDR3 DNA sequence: TGTGCCAGTAGCCCGCGGGGGACTAGCTCTGGCGGGGAGCTGTTTTTT.

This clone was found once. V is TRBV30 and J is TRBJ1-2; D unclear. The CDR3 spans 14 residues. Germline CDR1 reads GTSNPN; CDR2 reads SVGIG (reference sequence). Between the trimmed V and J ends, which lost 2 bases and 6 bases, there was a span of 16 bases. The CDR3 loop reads CAWSLSRNVDGYTF. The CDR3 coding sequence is TGTGCCTGGAGTCTGAGCAGGAACGTAGATGGCTACACCTTC.

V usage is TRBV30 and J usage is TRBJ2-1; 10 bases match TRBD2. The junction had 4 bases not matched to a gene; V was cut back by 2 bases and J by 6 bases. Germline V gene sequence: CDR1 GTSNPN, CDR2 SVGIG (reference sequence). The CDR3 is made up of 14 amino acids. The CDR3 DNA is TGTGCCTGGAGTAGCGGGAGGGTCCTCAATGAGCAGTTCTTC. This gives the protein CAWSSGRVLNEQFF.

The CDR3 bases are TGTGCCAGCAGCTTAGTGGGGGCTTCGGGCTCGTACACCGGGGAGCTGTTTTTT. This gives the protein CASSLVGASGSYTGELFF. The chain uses TRBV11-3 and TRBJ2-2, with D possibly matching TRBD1 (6 bases). Trimming shortened V by 1 base and J by 3 bases, and 18 bases separated the two germline ends. Per the germline V gene, CDR1 is SGHNT and CDR2 is YENEEA. This CDR3 contains 18 residues.

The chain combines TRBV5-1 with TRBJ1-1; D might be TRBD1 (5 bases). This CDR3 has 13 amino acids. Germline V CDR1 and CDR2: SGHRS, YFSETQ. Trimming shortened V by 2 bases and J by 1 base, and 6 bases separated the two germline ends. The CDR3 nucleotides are TGCGCCAGCAGCTTTACAGGGAACACTGAAGCTTTCTTT. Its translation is CASSFTGNTEAFF.

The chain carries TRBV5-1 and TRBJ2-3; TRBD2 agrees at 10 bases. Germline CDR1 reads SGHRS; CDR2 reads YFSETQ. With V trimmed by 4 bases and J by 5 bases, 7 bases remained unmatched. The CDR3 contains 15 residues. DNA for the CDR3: TGCGCCAGCAGCATAGCGGGGGGCTCGATAGATACGCAGTATTTT. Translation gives CASSIAGGSIDTQYF.

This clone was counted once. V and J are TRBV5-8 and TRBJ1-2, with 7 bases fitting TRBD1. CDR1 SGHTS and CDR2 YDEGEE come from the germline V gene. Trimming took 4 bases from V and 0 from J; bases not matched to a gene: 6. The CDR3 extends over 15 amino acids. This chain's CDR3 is CASSDGQAANYGYTF. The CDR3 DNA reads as TGTGCCAGCAGCGACGGACAGGCCGCTAACTATGGCTACACCTTC.

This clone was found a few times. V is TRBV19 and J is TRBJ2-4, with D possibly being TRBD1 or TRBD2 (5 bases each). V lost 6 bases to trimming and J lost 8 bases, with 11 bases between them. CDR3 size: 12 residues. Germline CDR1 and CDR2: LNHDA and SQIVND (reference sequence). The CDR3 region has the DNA TGTGCCAGTAGACAGGCCGGGGACATTCAGTACTTC. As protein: CASRQAGDIQYF.

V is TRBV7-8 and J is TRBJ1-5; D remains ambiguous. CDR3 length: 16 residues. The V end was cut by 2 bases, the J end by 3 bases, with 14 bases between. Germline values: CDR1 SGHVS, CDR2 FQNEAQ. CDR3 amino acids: CASSLFTLQHNQPQHF. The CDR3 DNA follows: TGTGCCAGCAGCTTATTCACCTTACAGCACAATCAGCCCCAGCATTTT. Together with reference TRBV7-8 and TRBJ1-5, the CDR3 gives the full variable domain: GAGVSQSPRYKVAKRGQDVALRCDPISGHVSLFWYQQALGQGPEFLTYFQNEAQLDKSGLPSDRFFAERPEGSVSTLKIQRTQQEDSAVYLCASSLFTLQHNQPQHFGDGTRLSIL.

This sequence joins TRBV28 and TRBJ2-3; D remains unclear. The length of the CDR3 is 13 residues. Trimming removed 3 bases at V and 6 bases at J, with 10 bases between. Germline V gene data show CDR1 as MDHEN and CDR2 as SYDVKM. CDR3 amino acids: CASSFRPGDTQYF. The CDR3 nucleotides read TGTGCCAGCAGTTTCCGACCTGGCGATACGCAGTATTTT.

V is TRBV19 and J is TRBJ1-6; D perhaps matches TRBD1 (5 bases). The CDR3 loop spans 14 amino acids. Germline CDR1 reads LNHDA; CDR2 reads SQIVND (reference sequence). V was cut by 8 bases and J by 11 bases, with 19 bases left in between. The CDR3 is CASPKRSVGAPLHF. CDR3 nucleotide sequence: TGTGCCAGTCCCAAAAGGTCGGTAGGGGCACCCCTCCACTTT.

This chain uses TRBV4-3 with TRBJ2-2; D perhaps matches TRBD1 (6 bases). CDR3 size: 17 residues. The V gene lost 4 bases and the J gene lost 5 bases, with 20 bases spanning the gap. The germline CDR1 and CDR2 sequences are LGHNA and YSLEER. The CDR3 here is CASSLGPYRVLTGELFF. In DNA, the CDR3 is TGCGCCAGCAGCCTTGGCCCTTACAGGGTGCTAACCGGGGAGCTGTTTTTT.

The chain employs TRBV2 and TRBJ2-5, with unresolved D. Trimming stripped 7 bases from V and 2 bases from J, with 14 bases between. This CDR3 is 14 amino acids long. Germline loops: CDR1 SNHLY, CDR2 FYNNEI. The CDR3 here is CASKISELQETQYF. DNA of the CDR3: TGTGCCAGCAAAATATCCGAGCTTCAAGAGACCCAGTACTTC.

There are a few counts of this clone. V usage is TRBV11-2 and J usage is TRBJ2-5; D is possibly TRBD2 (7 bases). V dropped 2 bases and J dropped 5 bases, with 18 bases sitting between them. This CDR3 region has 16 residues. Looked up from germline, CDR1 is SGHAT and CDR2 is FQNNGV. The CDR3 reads CASSLNLRGARETQYF. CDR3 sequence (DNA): TGTGCCAGCAGCTTAAATTTACGGGGGGCGCGGGAGACCCAGTACTTC.

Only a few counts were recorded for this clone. CDR3 in DNA: TGTGCCTGGAGTTACACTCGACAGGTCAATGAGCAGTTCTTC. This codes for CAWSYTRQVNEQFF. The chain links TRBV30 to TRBJ2-1, with D possibly matching TRBD1 (6 bases). The CDR3 sequence is 14 residues long. V shed 2 bases and J shed 6 bases, with 14 bases lying between them. The germline CDR1 and CDR2 sequences are GTSNPN and SVGIG (reference sequence).